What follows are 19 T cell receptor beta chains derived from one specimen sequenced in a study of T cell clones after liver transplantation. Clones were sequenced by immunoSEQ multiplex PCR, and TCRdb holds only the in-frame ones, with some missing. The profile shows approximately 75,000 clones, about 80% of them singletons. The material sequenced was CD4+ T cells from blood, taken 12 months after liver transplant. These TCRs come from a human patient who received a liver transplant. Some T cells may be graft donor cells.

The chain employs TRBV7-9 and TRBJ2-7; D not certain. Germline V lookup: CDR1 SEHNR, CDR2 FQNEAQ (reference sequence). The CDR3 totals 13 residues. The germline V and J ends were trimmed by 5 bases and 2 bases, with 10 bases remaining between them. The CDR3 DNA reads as TGTGCCAGCAGCCGACTTGCCCCCTACGAGCAGTACTTC. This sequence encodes CASSRLAPYEQYF.

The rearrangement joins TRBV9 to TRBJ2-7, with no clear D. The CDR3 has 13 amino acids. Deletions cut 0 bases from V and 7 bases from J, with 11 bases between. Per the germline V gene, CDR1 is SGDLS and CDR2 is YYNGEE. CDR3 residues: CASSVDGVGEQYF. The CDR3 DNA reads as TGTGCCAGCAGCGTAGATGGGGTGGGGGAGCAGTACTTC.

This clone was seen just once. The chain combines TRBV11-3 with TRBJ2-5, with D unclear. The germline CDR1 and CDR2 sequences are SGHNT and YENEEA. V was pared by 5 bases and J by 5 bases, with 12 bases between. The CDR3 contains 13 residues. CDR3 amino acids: CASSPPAGETQYF. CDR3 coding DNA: TGTGCCAGCAGCCCGCCAGCCGGGGAGACCCAGTACTTC.

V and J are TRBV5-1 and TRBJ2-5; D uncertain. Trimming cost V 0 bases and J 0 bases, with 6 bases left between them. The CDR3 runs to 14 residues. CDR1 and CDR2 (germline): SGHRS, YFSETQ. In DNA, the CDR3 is TGCGCCAGCAGCTTGGCTGGGTACCAAGAGACCCAGTACTTC. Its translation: CASSLAGYQETQYF.

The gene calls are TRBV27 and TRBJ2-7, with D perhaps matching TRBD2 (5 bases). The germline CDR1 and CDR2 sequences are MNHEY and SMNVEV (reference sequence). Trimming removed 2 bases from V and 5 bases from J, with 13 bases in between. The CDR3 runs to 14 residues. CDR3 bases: TGTGCCAGCAGTTTAGTCGAGGGAGTCCACGAGCAGTACTTC. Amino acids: CASSLVEGVHEQYF.

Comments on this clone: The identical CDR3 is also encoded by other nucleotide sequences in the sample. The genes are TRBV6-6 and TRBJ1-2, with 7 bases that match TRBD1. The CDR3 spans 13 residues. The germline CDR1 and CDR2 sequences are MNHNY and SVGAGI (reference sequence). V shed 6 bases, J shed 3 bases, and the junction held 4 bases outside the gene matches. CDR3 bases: TGTGCCAGCAGCCCCACAGGGGACTATGGCTACACCTTC. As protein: CASSPTGDYGYTF.

CDR3 nucleotide sequence: TGTGCCAGCTCACCATCCTCCTCGGGCGTGGGCACAGATACGCAGTATTTT. Translated: CASSPSSSGVGTDTQYF. This rearrangement joins TRBV18 to TRBJ2-3; no reliable D call. The germline CDR1 and CDR2 sequences are KGHSH and LQKENI. V dropped 2 bases and J dropped 1 base, with 16 bases sitting between them. This CDR3 is built from 17 residues.

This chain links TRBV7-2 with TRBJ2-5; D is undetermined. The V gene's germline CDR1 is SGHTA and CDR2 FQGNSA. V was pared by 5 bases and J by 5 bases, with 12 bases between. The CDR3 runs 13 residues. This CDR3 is CASSRTEVETQYF. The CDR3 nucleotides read TGTGCCAGCAGCCGCACCGAGGTGGAGACCCAGTACTTC.

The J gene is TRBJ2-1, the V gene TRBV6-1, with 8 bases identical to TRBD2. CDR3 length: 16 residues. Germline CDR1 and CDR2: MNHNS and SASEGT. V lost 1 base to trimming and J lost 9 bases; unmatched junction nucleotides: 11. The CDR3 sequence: CASSEGPSGSKGEQFF. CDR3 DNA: TGTGCCAGCAGTGAAGGGCCCAGCGGGAGTAAAGGTGAGCAGTTCTTC.

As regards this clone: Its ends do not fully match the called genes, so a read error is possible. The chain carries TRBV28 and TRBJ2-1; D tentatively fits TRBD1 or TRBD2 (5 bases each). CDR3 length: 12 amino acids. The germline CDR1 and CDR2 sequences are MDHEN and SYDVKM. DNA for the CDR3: TGTGCCAGCAGTCAAACCGGGGCTGAGGAGTTCTTC. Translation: CASSQTGAEEFF.

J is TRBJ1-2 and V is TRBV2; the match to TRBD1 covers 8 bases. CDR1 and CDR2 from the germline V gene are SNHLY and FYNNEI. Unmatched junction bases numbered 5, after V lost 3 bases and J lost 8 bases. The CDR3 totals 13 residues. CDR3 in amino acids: CASSEQGAEGYTF. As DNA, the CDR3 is TGTGCCAGCAGTGAGCAGGGGGCGGAAGGCTACACCTTC.

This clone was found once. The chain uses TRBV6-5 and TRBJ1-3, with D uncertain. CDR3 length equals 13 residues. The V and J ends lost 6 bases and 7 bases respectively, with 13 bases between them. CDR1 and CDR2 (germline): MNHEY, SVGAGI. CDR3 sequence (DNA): TGTGCCAGCAGCCCGGTGGGAAGGAACACCATATATTTT. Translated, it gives CASSPVGRNTIYF.

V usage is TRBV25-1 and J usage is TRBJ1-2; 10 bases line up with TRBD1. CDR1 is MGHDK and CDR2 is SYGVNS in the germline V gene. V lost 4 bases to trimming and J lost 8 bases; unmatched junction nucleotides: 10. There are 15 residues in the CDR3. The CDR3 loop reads CASSGTGGNWYGYTF. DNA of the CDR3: TGTGCCAGCAGTGGGACAGGGGGGAATTGGTACGGCTACACCTTC.

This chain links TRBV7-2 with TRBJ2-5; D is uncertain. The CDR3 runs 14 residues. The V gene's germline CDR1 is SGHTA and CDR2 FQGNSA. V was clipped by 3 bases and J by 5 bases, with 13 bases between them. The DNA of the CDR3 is TGTGCCAGCAGCTTTACTTTTAGCTTGGAGACCCAGTACTTC. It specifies CASSFTFSLETQYF.

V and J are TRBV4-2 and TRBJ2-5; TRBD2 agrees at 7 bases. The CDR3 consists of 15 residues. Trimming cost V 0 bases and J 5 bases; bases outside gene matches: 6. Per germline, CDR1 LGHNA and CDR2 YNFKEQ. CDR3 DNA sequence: TGTGCCAGCAGCCAAGATTGGGGGAGGGAGGAGACCCAGTACTTC. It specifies CASSQDWGREETQYF.

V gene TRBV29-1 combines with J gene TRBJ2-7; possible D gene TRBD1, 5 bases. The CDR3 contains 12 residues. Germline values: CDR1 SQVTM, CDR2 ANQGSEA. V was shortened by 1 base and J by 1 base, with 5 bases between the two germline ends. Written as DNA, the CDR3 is TGCAGCGTTGAAGGGACATCCTACGAGCAGTACTTC. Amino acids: CSVEGTSYEQYF.

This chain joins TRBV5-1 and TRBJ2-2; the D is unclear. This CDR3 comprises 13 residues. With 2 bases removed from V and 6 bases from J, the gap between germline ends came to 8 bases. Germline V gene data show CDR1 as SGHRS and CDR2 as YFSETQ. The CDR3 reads CASSFDLPGELFF. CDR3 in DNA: TGCGCCAGCAGCTTCGATTTGCCCGGGGAGCTGTTTTTT.

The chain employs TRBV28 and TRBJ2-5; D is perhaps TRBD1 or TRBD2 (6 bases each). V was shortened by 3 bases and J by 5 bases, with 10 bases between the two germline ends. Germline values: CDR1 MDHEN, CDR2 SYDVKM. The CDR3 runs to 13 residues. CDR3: CASSLGGAETQYF. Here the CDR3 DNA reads TGTGCCAGCAGTTTGGGGGGCGCGGAGACCCAGTACTTC.

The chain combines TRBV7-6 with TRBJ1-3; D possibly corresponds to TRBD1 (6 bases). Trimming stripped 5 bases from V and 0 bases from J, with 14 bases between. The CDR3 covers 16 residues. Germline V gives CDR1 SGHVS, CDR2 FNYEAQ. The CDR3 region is CASSPHPTGSGNTIYF. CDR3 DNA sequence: TGTGCCAGCAGCCCCCACCCGACAGGCTCTGGAAACACCATATATTTT. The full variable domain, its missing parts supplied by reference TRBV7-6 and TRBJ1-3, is GAGVSQSPRYKVTKRGQDVALRCDPISGHVSLYWYRQALGQGPEFLTYFNYEAQQDKSGLPNDRFSAERPEGSISTLTIQRTEQRDSAMYRCASSPHPTGSGNTIYFGEGSWLTVV.